The clone carrying this TCR beta chain was picked up a small number of times. Its cognate antigen is unknown. Clones were read by immunoSEQ multiplex PCR, and TCRdb kept only the in-frame ones, dropping some. The sample has 20,000 or so clones; 76% are singletons. Germline V lookup: CDR1 PRHDT, CDR2 FYEKMQ (reference sequence). V was trimmed by 2 bases and J by 7 bases, leaving 11 bases between them. This CDR3 comprises 13 residues. The record originates from a study of early stage breast cancer tumors. Study context: ER+/PR+/HER2- status applied to about 80% of the 16 invasive breast tumors. Invasive lobular carcinomas made up about 30% of the 12 ER+/PR+/HER2- tumors.

General study results and limits: Most shared enriched TCRB sequences were commonly generated ones.

The sequenced sample consisted of blood. The clonotype originates from a person aged 55 to 70 with breast cancer. The chain combines TRBV13 with TRBJ2-5, with D possibly being TRBD1 (5 bases). The CDR3 region is CASSLQGWGTQYF. CDR3 sequence (DNA): TGTGCCAGCAGCTTACAGGGTTGGGGGACCCAGTACTTC.